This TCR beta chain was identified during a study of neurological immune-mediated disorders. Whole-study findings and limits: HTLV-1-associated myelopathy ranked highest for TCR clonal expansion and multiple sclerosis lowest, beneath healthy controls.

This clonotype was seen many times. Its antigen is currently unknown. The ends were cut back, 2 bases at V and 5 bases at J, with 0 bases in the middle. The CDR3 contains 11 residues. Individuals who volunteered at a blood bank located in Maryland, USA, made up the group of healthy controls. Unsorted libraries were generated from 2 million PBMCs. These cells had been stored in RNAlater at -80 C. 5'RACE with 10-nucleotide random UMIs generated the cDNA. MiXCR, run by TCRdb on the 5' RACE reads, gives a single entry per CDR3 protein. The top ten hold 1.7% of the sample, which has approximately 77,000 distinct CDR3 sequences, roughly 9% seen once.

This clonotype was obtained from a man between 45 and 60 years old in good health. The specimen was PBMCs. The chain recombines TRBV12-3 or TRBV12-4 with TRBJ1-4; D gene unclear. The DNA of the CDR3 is TGTGCCAGCAGTTTAAATGAAAAACTGTTTTTT. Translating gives CASSLNEKLFF.